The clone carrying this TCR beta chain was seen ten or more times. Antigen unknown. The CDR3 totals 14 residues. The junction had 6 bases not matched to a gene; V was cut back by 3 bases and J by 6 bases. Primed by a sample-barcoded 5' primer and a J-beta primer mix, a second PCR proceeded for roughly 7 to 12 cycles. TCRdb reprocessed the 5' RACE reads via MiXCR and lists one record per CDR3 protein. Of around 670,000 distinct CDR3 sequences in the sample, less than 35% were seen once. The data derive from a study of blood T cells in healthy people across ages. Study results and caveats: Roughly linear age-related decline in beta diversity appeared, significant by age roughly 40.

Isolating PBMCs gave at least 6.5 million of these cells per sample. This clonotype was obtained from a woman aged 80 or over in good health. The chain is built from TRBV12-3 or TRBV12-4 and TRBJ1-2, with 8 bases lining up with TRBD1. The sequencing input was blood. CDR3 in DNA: TGTGCCAGCAGTTTGTCGGGACAGGTCCATGGCTACACCTTC. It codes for CASSLSGQVHGYTF.